This T cell receptor beta chain emerged from a study of T cells in Graves' hyperthyroidism and ophthalmopathy. Study as a whole: At the time of initial diagnosis and before any treatment, peripheral blood was collected.

The study's findings and limits: Ophthalmopathy could be told apart from stable hyperthyroidism with a 13 V-J model.

Diagnostic assessment was based on clinical symptoms, serum thyroxine and TRAb, thyroid ultrasound and orbital computed tomography. The germline V gene has CDR1 SGHTA and CDR2 FQGNSA. This CDR3 spans 15 amino acids. The ends were cut back, 2 bases at V and 3 bases at J, with 11 bases in the middle. With respect to this clonotype: Its matching antigen is unknown.

It was RNA transcripts that yielded the amplified TCR beta CDR3 regions. Researchers ran a first-round RT-PCR on the TCR CDR3 using the HTBI primer set. Each CDR3 protein is one row after TCRdb ran MiXCR on the multiplex PCR reads. The sample lists about 420,000 distinct CDR3 sequences, approximately 15% seen once, with 5% to 6% in the top ten. The chain recombines TRBV7-2 with TRBJ1-5; D not resolved. This TCR came from a woman aged 18-29 years with Graves' hyperthyroidism. Source material: blood. CDR3 loop: CASSLFGGNNQPQHF. CDR3 bases: TGTGCCAGCAGCTTATTTGGCGGAAACAATCAGCCCCAGCATTTT.